These T cell receptor beta chains were read from a single sample in a study of T cell repertoires in cytomegalovirus infection. TCRdb redid the calling of the reads with MiXCR, one entry per CDR3 protein. The profile covers fewer than 650,000 distinct CDR3 sequences, with around two fifths appearing a single time and about 48% taken by the ten largest. What these receptors recognize is not known. The sample in question was cultured PBMCs, obtained from culture after CMV antigen stimulation. The origin of the receptors is a human donor in good health (CMV status not recorded). Some clones in this sample may be carry-over from other donors' samples. The CDR3 runs from the conserved cysteine through the conserved F or W. D genes are given only for firm matches. Size values are once, few and many counts, or a class for expanded clones, and some rows have none.

D,V,J,size,CDR3,DNA
-,TRBV12-3/TRBV12-4,TRBJ2-1,few,CASSLRMSYNEQFF,TGTGCCAGCAGTTTACGTATGTCCTACAATGAGCAGTTCTTC
-,TRBV12-3/TRBV12-4,TRBJ2-3,-,CASNIIKGIKRTDTQYF,TGTGCCAGCAACATCATTAAAGGGATTAAAAGAACAGATACGCAGTATTTT
TRBD2,TRBV29-1,TRBJ2-1,-,CSVELQMRGEMGNRYNEQFF,TGCAGCGTTGAACTCCAAATGCGGGGGGAGATGGGTAATCGCTACAATGAGCAGTTCTTC
-,TRBV15,TRBJ2-3,-,CATSRETTDTQYF,TGTGCCACCAGCAGGGAGACCACAGATACGCAGTATTTT
TRBD2,TRBV28,TRBJ2-5,few,CASSIGGGRTETQYF,TGTGCCAGCAGTATCGGCGGGGGTAGAACGGAGACCCAGTACTTC
TRBD1,TRBV28,TRBJ1-1,few,CASNTGGTEAFF,TGTGCCAGCAATACAGGGGGCACTGAAGCTTTCTTT
-,TRBV10-3,TRBJ2-5,-,CAIRAQGRETQYF,TGTGCCATCAGGGCACAGGGCCGGGAGACCCAGTACTTC
-,TRBV7-2,TRBJ2-3,many,CASSSGSTGITDTQYF,TGTGCCAGCAGCTCCGGCTCGACGGGAATCACAGATACGCAGTATTTT
-,TRBV6-6,TRBJ1-2,few,CASSYPTPWGVGYTF,TGTGCCAGCAGTTACCCGACACCGTGGGGCGTTGGCTACACCTTC
-,TRBV7-2,TRBJ1-5,-,CASSQLGGNNQPQHF,TGTGCCAGCAGCCAACTGGGGGGCAACAATCAGCCCCAGCATTTT
-,TRBV4-1,TRBJ2-2,few,CASSLLGGLGELFF,TGCGCCAGCAGCCTACTGGGGGGGCTAGGGGAGCTGTTTTTT
TRBD2,TRBV6-1,TRBJ2-5,-,CASRREPGETQYF,TGTGCCAGCAGGCGGGAGCCAGGGGAGACCCAGTACTTC
TRBD2,TRBV28,TRBJ2-1,-,CASSLGTSGGYEQFF,TGTGCCAGCAGTCTTGGGACTAGCGGGGGGTATGAGCAGTTCTTC
-,TRBV12-3/TRBV12-4,TRBJ1-5,-,CASRRDSGHQPQHF,TGTGCCAGCAGGAGGGATTCCGGACATCAGCCCCAGCATTTT
TRBD2,TRBV5-4,TRBJ2-7,few,CASSPGGGLALGEQYF,TGTGCCAGCAGCCCCGGGGGGGGGCTAGCTCTTGGCGAGCAGTACTTC
-,TRBV19,TRBJ2-4,-,CASSNRAPHKNIQYF,TGTGCCAGTAGTAACAGGGCTCCTCACAAAAACATTCAGTACTTC
-,TRBV5-1,TRBJ2-5,-,CASSWDIQETQYF,TGCGCCAGCAGCTGGGACATTCAAGAGACCCAGTACTTC